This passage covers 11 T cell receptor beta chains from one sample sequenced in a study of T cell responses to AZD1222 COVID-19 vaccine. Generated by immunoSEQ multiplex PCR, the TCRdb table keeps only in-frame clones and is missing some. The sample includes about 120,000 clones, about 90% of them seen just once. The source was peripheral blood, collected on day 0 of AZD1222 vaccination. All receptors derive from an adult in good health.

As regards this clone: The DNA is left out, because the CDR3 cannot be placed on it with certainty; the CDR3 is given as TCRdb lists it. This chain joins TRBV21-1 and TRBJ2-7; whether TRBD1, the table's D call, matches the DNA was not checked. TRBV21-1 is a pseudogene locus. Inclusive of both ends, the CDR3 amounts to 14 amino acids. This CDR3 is CASIWGQGAGEQYF.

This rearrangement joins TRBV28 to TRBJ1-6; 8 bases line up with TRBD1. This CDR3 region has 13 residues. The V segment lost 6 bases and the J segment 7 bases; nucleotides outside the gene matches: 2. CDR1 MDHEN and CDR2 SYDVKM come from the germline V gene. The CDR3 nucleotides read TGTGCCAGCAGCCGGACAGGGAATTCACCCCTCCACTTT. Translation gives CASSRTGNSPLHF.

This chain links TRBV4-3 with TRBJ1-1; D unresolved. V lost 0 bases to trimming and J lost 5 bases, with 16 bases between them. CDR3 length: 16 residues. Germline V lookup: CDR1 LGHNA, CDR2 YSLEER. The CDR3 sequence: CASSQDQGQVETEAFF. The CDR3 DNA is TGCGCCAGCAGCCAAGATCAAGGGCAGGTGGAGACTGAAGCTTTCTTT.

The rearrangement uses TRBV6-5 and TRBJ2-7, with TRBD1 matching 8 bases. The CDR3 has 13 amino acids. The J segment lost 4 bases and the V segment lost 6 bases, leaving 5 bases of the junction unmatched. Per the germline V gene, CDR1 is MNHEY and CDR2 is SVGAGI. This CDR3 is CASRAGQDYEQYF. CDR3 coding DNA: TGTGCCAGCAGGGCGGGACAGGATTACGAGCAGTACTTC.

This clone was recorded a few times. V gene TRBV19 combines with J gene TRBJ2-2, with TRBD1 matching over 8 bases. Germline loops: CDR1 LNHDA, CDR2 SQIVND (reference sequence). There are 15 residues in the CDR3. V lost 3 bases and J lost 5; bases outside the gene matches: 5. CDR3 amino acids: CASSIRTGLTGELFF. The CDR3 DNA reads TGTGCCAGTAGTATCCGGACAGGGCTGACCGGGGAGCTGTTTTTT.

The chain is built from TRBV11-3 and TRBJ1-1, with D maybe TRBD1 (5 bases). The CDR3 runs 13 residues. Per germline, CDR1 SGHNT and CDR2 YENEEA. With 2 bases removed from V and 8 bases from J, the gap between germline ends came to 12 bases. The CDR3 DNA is TGTGCCAGCAGCTTAAGGTTCTGGACAGAAGCTTTCTTT. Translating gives CASSLRFWTEAFF.

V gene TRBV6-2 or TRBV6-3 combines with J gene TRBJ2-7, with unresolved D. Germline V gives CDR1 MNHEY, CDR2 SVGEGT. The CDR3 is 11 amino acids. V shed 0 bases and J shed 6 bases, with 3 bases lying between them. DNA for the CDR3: TGTGCCAGCAGTTACTCGGCCGAGCAGTACTTC. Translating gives CASSYSAEQYF.

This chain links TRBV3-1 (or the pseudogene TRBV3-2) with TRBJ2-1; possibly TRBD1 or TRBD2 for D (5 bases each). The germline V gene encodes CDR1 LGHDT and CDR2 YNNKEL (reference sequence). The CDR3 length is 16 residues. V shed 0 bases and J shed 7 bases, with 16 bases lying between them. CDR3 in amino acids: CASSQDGAEGANEQFF. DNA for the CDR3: TGTGCCAGCAGCCAAGACGGGGCCGAGGGTGCGAATGAGCAGTTCTTC.

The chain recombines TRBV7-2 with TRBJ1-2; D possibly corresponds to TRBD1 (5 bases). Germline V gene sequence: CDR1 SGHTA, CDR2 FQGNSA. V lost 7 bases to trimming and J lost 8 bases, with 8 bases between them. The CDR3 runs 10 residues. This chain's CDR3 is CASTSGGYTF. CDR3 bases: TGTGCCAGCACCTCAGGGGGCTACACCTTC.

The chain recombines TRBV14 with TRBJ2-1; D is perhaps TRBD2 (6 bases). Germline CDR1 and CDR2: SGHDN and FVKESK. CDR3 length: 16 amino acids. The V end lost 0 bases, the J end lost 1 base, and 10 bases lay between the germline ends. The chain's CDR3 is CASSQDPRGSYNEQFF. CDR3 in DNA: TGTGCCAGCAGCCAAGATCCCCGGGGGTCCTACAATGAGCAGTTCTTC.

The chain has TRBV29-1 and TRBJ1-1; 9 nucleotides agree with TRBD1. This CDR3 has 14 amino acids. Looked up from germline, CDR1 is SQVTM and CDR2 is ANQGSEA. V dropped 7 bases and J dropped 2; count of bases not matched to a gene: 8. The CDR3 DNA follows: TGCAGCGCGTATACAACAGGGGGCAACACTGAAGCTTTCTTT. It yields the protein CSAYTTGGNTEAFF.